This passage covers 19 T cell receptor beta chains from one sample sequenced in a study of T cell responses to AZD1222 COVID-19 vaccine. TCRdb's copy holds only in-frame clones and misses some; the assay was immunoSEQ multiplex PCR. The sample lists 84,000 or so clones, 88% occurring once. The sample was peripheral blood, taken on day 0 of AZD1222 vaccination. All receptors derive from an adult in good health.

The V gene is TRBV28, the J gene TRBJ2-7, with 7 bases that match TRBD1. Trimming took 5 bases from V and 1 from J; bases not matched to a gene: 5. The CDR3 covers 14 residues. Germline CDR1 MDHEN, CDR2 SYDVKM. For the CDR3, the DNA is TGTGCCAGCAGTCCTACAGGGGTGTCCTACGAGCAGTACTTC. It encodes CASSPTGVSYEQYF.

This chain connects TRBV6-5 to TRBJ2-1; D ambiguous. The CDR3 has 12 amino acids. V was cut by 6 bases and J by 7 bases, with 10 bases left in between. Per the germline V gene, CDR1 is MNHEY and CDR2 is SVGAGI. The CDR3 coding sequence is TGTGCCAGCAGGGGTCCCACAAATGAGCAGTTCTTC. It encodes CASRGPTNEQFF.

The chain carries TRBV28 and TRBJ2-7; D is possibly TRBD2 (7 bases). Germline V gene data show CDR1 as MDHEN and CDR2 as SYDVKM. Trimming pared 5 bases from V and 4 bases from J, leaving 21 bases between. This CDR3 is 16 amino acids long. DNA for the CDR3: TGTGCCAGCAGTCCTAGCCCGCTGGGGGGGCCTTACGAGCAGTACTTC. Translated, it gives CASSPSPLGGPYEQYF.

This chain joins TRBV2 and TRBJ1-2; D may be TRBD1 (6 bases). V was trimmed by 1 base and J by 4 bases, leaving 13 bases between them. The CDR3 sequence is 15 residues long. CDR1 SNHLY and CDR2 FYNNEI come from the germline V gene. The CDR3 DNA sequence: TGTGCCAGCAGTGAAGGGAAGGGGGGGATCTATGGCTACACCTTC. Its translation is CASSEGKGGIYGYTF.

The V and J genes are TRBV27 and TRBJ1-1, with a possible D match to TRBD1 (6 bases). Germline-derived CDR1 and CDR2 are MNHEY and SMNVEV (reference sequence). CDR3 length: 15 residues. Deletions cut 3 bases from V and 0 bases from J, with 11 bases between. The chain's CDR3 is CASSFGGNLNTEAFF. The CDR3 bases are TGTGCCAGCAGTTTTGGGGGCAATTTGAACACTGAAGCTTTCTTT.

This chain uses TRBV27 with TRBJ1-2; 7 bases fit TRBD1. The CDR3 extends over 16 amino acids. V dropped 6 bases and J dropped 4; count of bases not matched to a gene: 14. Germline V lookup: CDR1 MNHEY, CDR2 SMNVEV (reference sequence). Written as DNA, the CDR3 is TGTGCCAGCAGCCCCCGACAGGGAAGAGGCTTCTATGGCTACACCTTC. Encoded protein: CASSPRQGRGFYGYTF.

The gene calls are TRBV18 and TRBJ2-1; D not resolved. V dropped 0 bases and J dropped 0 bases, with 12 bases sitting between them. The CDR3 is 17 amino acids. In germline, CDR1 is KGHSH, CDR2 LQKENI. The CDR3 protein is CASSPPLFSSSYNEQFF. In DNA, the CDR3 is TGTGCCAGCTCACCACCACTATTCAGTAGCTCCTACAATGAGCAGTTCTTC.

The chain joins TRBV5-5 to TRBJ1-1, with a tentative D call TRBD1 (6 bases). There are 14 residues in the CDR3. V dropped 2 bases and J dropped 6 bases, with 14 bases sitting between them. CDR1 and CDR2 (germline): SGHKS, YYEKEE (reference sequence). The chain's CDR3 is CASSFANREAEAFF. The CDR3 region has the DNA TGTGCCAGCAGCTTTGCCAACAGGGAGGCTGAAGCTTTCTTT.

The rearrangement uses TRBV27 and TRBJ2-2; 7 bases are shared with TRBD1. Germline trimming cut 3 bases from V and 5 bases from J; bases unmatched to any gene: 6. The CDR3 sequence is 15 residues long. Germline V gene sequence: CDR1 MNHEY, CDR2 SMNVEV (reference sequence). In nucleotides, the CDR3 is TGTGCCAGCAGTTTTGTGCCAGGGGGAACCGGGGAGCTGTTTTTT. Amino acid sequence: CASSFVPGGTGELFF.

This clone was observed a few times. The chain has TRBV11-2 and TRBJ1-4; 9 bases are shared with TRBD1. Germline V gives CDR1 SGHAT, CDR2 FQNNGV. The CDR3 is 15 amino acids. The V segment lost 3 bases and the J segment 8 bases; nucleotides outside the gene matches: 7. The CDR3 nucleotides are TGTGCCAGCAGCTTGGGGGACAGGGATTCCGAAAAACTGTTTTTT. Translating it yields CASSLGDRDSEKLFF. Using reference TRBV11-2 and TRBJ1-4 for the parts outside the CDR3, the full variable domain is EAGVAQSPRYKIIEKRQSVAFWCNPISGHATLYWYQQILGQGPKLLIQFQNNGVVDDSQLPKDRFSAERLKGVDSTLKIQPAKLEDSAVYLCASSLGDRDSEKLFFGSGTQLSVL.

The CDR3 DNA sequence: TGTGCCACCAGCAGAGAAACCCTTGGACGAGATACGCAGTATTTT. Its protein product is CATSRETLGRDTQYF. V gene TRBV15 combines with J gene TRBJ2-3; no clear D. The CDR3 consists of 15 residues. V shed 0 bases and J shed 5 bases, with 12 bases lying between them. CDR1 is LNHNV and CDR2 is YYDKDF in the germline V gene (reference sequence).

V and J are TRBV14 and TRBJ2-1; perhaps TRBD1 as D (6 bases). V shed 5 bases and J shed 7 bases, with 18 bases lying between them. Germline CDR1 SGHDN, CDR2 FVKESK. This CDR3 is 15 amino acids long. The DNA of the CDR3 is TGTGCCAGCAGCTCAAGGCAGGGGTTTGGGAATGAGCAGTTCTTC. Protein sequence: CASSSRQGFGNEQFF. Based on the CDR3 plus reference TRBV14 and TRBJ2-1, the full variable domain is EAGVTQFPSHSVIEKGQTVTLRCDPISGHDNLYWYRRVMGKEIKFLLHFVKESKQDESGMPNNRFLAERTGGTYSTLKVQPAELEDSGVYFCASSSRQGFGNEQFFGPGTRLTVL.

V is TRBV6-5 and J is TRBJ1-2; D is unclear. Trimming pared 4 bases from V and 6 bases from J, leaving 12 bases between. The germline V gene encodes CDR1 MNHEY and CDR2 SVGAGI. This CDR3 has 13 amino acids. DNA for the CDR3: TGTGCCAGCAGTTCGACGGTGTTAAATGGCTACACCTTC. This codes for CASSSTVLNGYTF.

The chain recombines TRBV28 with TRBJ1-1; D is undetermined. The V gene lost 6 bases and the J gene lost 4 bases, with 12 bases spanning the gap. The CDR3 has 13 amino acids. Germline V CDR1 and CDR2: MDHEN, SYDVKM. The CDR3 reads CASSESSFTEAFF. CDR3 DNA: TGTGCCAGCAGCGAAAGTTCCTTCACTGAAGCTTTCTTT.

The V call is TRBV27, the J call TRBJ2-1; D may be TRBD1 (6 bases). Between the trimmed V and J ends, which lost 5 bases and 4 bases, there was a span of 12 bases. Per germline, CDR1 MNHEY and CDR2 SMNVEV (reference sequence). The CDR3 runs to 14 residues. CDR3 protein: CASSEDREYNEQFF. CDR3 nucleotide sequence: TGTGCCAGCAGTGAGGACAGAGAGTACAATGAGCAGTTCTTC.

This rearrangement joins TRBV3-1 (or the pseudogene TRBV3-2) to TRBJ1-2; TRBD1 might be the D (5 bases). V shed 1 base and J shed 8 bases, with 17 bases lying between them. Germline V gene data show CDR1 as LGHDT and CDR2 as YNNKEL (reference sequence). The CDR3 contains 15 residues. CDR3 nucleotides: TGTGCCAGCAGCCAAGTGGAGGGTCGCGGGGCGGGCTACACCTTC. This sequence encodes CASSQVEGRGAGYTF.

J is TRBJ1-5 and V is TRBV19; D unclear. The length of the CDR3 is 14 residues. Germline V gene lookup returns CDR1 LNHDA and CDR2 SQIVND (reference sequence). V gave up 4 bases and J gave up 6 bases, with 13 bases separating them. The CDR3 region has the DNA TGTGCCAGTAGTACCCCGGGGAGCGGTCAGCCCCAGCATTTT. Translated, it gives CASSTPGSGQPQHF. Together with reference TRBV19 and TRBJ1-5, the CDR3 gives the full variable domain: DGGITQSPKYLFRKEGQNVTLSCEQNLNHDAMYWYRQDPGQGLRLIYYSQIVNDFQKGDIAEGYSVSREKKESFPLTVTSAQKNPTAFYLCASSTPGSGQPQHFGDGTRLSIL.

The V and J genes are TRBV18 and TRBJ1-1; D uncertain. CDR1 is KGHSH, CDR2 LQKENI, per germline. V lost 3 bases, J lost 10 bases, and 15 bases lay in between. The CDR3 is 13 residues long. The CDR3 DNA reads TGTGCCAGCTCACCCCGCGAGAGGGAGGGAGCTTTCTTT. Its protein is CASSPREREGAFF.

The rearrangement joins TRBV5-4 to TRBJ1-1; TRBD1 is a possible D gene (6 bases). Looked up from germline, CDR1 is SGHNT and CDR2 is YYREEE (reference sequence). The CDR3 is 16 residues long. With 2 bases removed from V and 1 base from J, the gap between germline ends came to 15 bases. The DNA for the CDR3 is TGTGCCAGCAGCTTAGGGACAAAACGAGGGAACACTGAAGCTTTCTTT. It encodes CASSLGTKRGNTEAFF. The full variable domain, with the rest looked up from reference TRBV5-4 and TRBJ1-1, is ETGVTQSPTHLIKTRGQQVTLRCSSQSGHNTVSWYQQALGQGPQFIFQYYREEENGRGNFPPRFSGLQFPNYSSELNVNALELDDSALYLCASSLGTKRGNTEAFFGQGTRLTVV.